This T cell receptor beta chain appears in the sequencing data of a study of blood T cell repertoires in COVID-19. Clones were sequenced by immunoSEQ multiplex PCR, and TCRdb holds only the in-frame ones, with some missing. The sample lists about 180,000 clones; 80% to 90% were seen once. The TCR originated in a human donor with active or convalescent COVID-19. The donor label of this sample is uncertain. Sequenced input: peripheral blood.

CDR3 sequence reads: CASSLWSSYEQYF. In DNA form, the CDR3 reads TGTGCCAGCAGCTTGTGGAGCTCCTACGAGCAGTACTTC. The chain carries TRBV5-6 and TRBJ2-7; D not resolved. With 1 base removed from V and 0 bases from J, the gap between germline ends came to 5 bases. Per germline, CDR1 SGHDT and CDR2 YYEEEE. This CDR3 region has 13 residues.